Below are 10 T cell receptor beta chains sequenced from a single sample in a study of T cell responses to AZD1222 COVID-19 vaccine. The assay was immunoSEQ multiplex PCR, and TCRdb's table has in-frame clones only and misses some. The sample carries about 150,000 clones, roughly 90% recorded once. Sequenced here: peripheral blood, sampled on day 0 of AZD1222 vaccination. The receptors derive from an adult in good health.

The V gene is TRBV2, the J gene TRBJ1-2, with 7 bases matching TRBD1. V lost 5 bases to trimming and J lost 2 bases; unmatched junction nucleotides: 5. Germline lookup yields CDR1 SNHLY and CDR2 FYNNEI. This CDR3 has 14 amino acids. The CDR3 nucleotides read TGTGCCAGCAGTCCCCGGACAGGAAACTATGGCTACACCTTC. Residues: CASSPRTGNYGYTF.

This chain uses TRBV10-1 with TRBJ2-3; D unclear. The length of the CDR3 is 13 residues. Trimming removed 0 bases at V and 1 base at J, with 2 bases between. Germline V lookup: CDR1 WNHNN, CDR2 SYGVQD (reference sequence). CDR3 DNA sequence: TGCGCCAGCAGTGAGTCGGGCACAGATACGCAGTATTTT. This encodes CASSESGTDTQYF.

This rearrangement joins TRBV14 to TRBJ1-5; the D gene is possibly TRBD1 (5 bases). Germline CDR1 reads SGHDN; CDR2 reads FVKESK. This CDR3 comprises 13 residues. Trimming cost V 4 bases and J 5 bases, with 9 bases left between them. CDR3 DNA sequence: TGTGCCAGCAGCCTAATGACAGATCAGCCCCAGCATTTT. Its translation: CASSLMTDQPQHF.

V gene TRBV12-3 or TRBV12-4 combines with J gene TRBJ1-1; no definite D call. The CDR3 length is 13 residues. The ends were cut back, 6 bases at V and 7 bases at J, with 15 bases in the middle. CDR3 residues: CASSLTGHFEAFF. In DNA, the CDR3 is TGTGCCAGCAGCCTAACCGGGCATTTTGAAGCTTTCTTT.

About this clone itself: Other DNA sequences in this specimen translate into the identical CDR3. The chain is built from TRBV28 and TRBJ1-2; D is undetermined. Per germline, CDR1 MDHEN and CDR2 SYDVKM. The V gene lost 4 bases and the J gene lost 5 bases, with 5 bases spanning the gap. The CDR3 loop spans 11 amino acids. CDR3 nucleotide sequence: TGTGCCAGCAGTTCACTATATGGCTACACCTTC. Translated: CASSSLYGYTF.

CDR3 in amino acids: CASSLTLVAPQHF. The CDR3, as DNA: TGTGCCAGCAGCTTAACGTTGGTGGCGCCCCAGCATTTT. V and J are TRBV7-3 and TRBJ1-5; D not certain. The germline V gene encodes CDR1 SGHTA and CDR2 FQGTGA. The CDR3 contains 13 residues. Trimming removed 0 bases from V and 9 bases from J, with 9 bases in between.

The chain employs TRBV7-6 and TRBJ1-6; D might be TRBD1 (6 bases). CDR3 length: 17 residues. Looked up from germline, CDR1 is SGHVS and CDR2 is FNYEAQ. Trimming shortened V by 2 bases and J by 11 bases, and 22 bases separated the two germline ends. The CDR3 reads CASSLLLVQGQNAPLHF. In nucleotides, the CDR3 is TGTGCCAGCAGCTTACTCTTGGTCCAGGGACAAAATGCACCCCTCCACTTT. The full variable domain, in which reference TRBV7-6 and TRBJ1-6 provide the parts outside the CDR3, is GAGVSQSPRYKVTKRGQDVALRCDPISGHVSLYWYRQALGQGPEFLTYFNYEAQQDKSGLPNDRFSAERPEGSISTLTIQRTEQRDSAMYRCASSLLLVQGQNAPLHFGNGTRLTVT.

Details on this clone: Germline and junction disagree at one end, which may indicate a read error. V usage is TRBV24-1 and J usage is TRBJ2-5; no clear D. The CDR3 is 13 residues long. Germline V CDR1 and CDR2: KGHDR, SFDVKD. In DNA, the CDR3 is TGTGCCACCAGTGATCCCCACCAAAAGACCCAGTACTTC. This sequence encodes CATSDPHQKTQYF.

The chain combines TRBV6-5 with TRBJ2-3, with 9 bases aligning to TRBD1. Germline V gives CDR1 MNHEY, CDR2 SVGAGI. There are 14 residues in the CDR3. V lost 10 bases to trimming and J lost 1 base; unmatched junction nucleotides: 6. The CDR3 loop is CAISRTGGTDTQYF. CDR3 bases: TGTGCCATCTCGAGGACAGGGGGCACAGATACGCAGTATTTT.

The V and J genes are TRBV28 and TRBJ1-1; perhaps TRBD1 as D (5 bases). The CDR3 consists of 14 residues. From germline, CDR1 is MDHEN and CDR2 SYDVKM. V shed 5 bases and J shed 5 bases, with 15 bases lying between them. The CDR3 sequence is CASSLQGRQTEAFF. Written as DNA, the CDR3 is TGTGCCAGCAGTCTCCAGGGCCGCCAGACTGAAGCTTTCTTT.